One sample yielded the 6 T cell receptor beta chains listed below, sequenced in a study of blood T cells in healthy people across ages. Alongside a J-beta primer mix, a sample-barcoded 5' primer served in a second PCR lasting about 7 to 11 cycles. MiXCR, applied by TCRdb to the 5' RACE reads, yields one record per CDR3 protein. The sample contains fewer than 900,000 distinct CDR3 sequences, 30% to 45% of which appear only once. Sequences were obtained from blood. The receptors come from a man aged 18-30 years in good health.

V gene TRBV28 combines with J gene TRBJ1-2; D remains ambiguous. Germline CDR1 reads MDHEN; CDR2 reads SYDVKM. The CDR3 covers 13 residues. The V end lost 6 bases, the J end lost 6 bases, and 14 bases lay between the germline ends. For the CDR3, the DNA is TGTGCCAGCAGGTGGGAAGGGTGGAATGGCTACACCTTC. Translated: CASRWEGWNGYTF.

This chain connects TRBV11-1 to TRBJ2-1; maybe TRBD1 (5 bases). Per germline, CDR1 SGHAT and CDR2 FQDESV (reference sequence). V was cut by 2 bases and J by 2 bases, with 13 bases left in between. The CDR3 spans 16 residues. CDR3 residues: CASSLLQGWTYNEQFF. In nucleotides, the CDR3 is TGTGCCAGCAGCTTATTGCAGGGTTGGACCTACAATGAGCAGTTCTTC.

This clonotype has a single count. The CDR3 is CASSTSGTASYERYF. CDR3 DNA sequence: TGTGCCAGCAGTACTTCCGGGACAGCCTCCTACGAGCGGTACTTC. This chain joins TRBV25-1 and TRBJ2-5, with TRBD1 matching over 7 bases. V shed 5 bases, J shed 13 bases, and the junction held 19 bases outside the gene matches. Germline CDR1 and CDR2: MGHDK and SYGVNS. The CDR3 totals 15 residues.

This clonotype has only a few counts. The V call is TRBV11-2, the J call TRBJ1-2; a possible D gene is TRBD1 (5 bases). The CDR3 has 14 amino acids. Trimming cost V 5 bases and J 4 bases, with 14 bases left between them. Germline V gives CDR1 SGHAT, CDR2 FQNNGV. The chain's CDR3 is CASSPPGAVYGYTF. CDR3 DNA: TGTGCCAGCAGCCCGCCCGGGGCAGTCTATGGCTACACCTTC.

The rearrangement links TRBV28 to TRBJ1-5; 11 nucleotides align to TRBD1. J was trimmed by 2 bases and V by 6 bases; bases with no gene match: 9. This CDR3 comprises 17 residues. The germline V gene encodes CDR1 MDHEN and CDR2 SYDVKM. The CDR3 bases are TGTGCCAGCAGCTCACCGGGACAGGGGGGTGGCAATCAGCCCCAGCATTTT. Translated, it gives CASSSPGQGGGNQPQHF.

This clonotype was found once. CDR3 coding DNA: TGTGCCAGCAGCTTAGCGGCGGACAATCAGCCCCAGCATTTT. This encodes CASSLAADNQPQHF. The V call is TRBV7-9, the J call TRBJ1-5, with no clear D. V shed 0 bases and J shed 3 bases, with 6 bases lying between them. The germline gives CDR1 SEHNR, CDR2 FQNEAQ (reference sequence). The length of the CDR3 is 14 residues.